A single sample is the source of the 22 T cell receptor beta chains below, sequenced in a study of blood T cell repertoires in COVID-19. Profiled with immunoSEQ multiplex PCR; TCRdb holds only in-frame clones, not every one. The table includes approximately 480,000 clones, about 88% detected once. Sequencing input: peripheral blood. Receptors were obtained from a man younger than 35 with COVID-19, enrolled during active disease.

The genes are TRBV5-1 and TRBJ2-6; maybe TRBD1 (6 bases). The CDR3 spans 16 residues. V lost 4 bases and J 2 bases, leaving 13 bases between the germline ends. Germline CDR1 is SGHRS and CDR2 is YFSETQ. CDR3 region: CASSTSGETGANVLTF. The CDR3 DNA follows: TGCGCCAGCAGCACCTCAGGGGAAACTGGGGCCAACGTCCTGACTTTC.

This chain links TRBV2 with TRBJ2-1, with a tentative D call TRBD2 (6 bases). V was trimmed by 7 bases and J by 8 bases, leaving 18 bases between them. The V gene's germline CDR1 is SNHLY and CDR2 FYNNEI. This CDR3 has 14 residues. The CDR3 DNA is TGTGCCAGCAAGCGGGCTCCTCCGGGGGATGAGCAGTTCTTC. Translated: CASKRAPPGDEQFF.

The chain couples TRBV5-4 to TRBJ2-2, with 9 bases matching TRBD2. V trimming: 0 bases; J trimming: 7 bases; junction bases outside the gene matches: 4. The CDR3 has 15 residues. Germline lookup yields CDR1 SGHNT and CDR2 YYREEE (reference sequence). The CDR3 nucleotides read TGTGCCAGCAGCTTGGCGGCGGGAGGGAGCGGGGAGCTGTTTTTT. This translates into CASSLAAGGSGELFF.

J is TRBJ2-1 and V is TRBV6-5; weak D call: TRBD2 (6 bases). Between the trimmed V and J ends, which lost 0 bases and 12 bases, there was a span of 15 bases. Germline-derived CDR1 and CDR2 are MNHEY and SVGAGI. CDR3 length: 14 amino acids. CDR3: CASSYSFGGLGQFF. The CDR3 region has the DNA TGTGCCAGCAGTTACTCCTTTGGGGGGTTAGGGCAGTTCTTC.

This chain connects TRBV29-1 to TRBJ1-5; no reliable D call. In germline, CDR1 is SQVTM, CDR2 ANQGSEA. The CDR3 consists of 14 residues. The V and J ends lost 4 bases and 2 bases respectively, with 12 bases between them. The CDR3 region is CSVAFSLGNQPQHF. Written as DNA, the CDR3 is TGCAGCGTTGCTTTCTCCCTAGGCAATCAGCCCCAGCATTTT.

V gene TRBV7-2 combines with J gene TRBJ1-4; TRBD1 agrees at 7 bases. The CDR3 is 13 amino acids. The germline gives CDR1 SGHTA, CDR2 FQGNSA. Germline trimming cut 4 bases from V and 8 bases from J; bases unmatched to any gene: 4. DNA of the CDR3: TGTGCCAGCAGCTGGGACAGCGGGGAAAAACTGTTTTTT. It is translated as CASSWDSGEKLFF.

The gene calls are TRBV6-5 and TRBJ1-6; 11 bases are a match to TRBD1. This CDR3 has 16 amino acids. Trimming cost V 3 bases and J 8 bases; bases outside gene matches: 6. Germline CDR1 MNHEY, CDR2 SVGAGI. The CDR3 nucleotides read TGTGCCAGCAGTTATTCAGGACAGGGGGCTCATTCACCCCTCCACTTT. Residues: CASSYSGQGAHSPLHF.

The chain combines TRBV11-2 with TRBJ1-1; D uncertain. The CDR3 length is 11 residues. Trimming left V 5 bases short and J 6 bases short, with 7 bases between. From germline, CDR1 is SGHAT and CDR2 FQNNGV. CDR3 in amino acids: CASSGMAEAFF. The DNA for the CDR3 is TGTGCCAGCAGCGGCATGGCTGAAGCTTTCTTT.

This chain's CDR3 is CASSLQRGGSYEQYF. The DNA of the CDR3 is TGCGCCAGCAGCTTGCAGCGGGGGGGATCCTACGAGCAGTACTTC. The chain is built from TRBV5-1 and TRBJ2-7; TRBD2 agrees at 10 bases. Germline assignment: CDR1 SGHRS and CDR2 YFSETQ. V dropped 1 base and J dropped 1; count of bases not matched to a gene: 2. There are 15 residues in the CDR3.

The chain couples TRBV19 to TRBJ2-2; 8 bases map to TRBD1. Germline trimming cut 2 bases from V and 5 bases from J; bases unmatched to any gene: 4. Germline values: CDR1 LNHDA, CDR2 SQIVND (reference sequence). CDR3 length equals 15 residues. The CDR3 DNA reads as TGTGCCAGTAGTATACGGACAGGGAGGACCGGGGAGCTGTTTTTT. Protein sequence: CASSIRTGRTGELFF.

The count of this clone is one. J is TRBJ1-4 and V is TRBV2, with TRBD1 identical over 9 bases. V shed 7 bases, J shed 3 bases, and the junction held 9 bases outside the gene matches. The germline CDR1 and CDR2 sequences are SNHLY and FYNNEI. The CDR3 runs to 16 residues. CDR3 in DNA: TGTGCCAGCACCGGGACAGGGTACAGCCCTAATGAAAAACTGTTTTTT. This gives the protein CASTGTGYSPNEKLFF.

The chain carries TRBV9 and TRBJ1-3; tentative D call: TRBD1 (6 bases). The CDR3 is 17 amino acids. CDR1 and CDR2 from the germline V gene are SGDLS and YYNGEE. V was shortened by 3 bases and J by 2 bases, with 18 bases between the two germline ends. This chain's CDR3 is CASSAGAGAKAGNTIYF. CDR3 sequence (DNA): TGTGCCAGCAGCGCGGGAGCGGGGGCCAAGGCTGGAAACACCATATATTTT.

The V and J genes are TRBV2 and TRBJ2-1; no definite D call. The CDR3 sequence is 11 residues long. In germline, CDR1 is SNHLY, CDR2 FYNNEI. V was clipped by 5 bases and J by 9 bases, with 8 bases between them. The CDR3 loop reads CASSPYPEQFF. In nucleotides, the CDR3 is TGTGCCAGCAGTCCTTATCCTGAGCAGTTCTTC.

V gene TRBV19 combines with J gene TRBJ2-7; 10 bases are a match to TRBD2. The germline gives CDR1 LNHDA, CDR2 SQIVND (reference sequence). Trimming at V came to 7 bases and at J to 0 bases, leaving 6 bases not matched to a gene. The CDR3 runs to 15 residues. The CDR3 here is CASKIAGGLSYEQYF. DNA for the CDR3: TGTGCCAGTAAAATAGCGGGAGGTCTCTCCTACGAGCAGTACTTC.

This clone came up once. The genes are TRBV5-6 and TRBJ1-5, with 7 nucleotides matching TRBD1. The CDR3 has 14 residues. V was clipped by 4 bases and J by 3 bases; unmatched bases: 4. Germline assignment: CDR1 SGHDT and CDR2 YYEEEE. CDR3 in amino acids: CASSDRENNQPQHF. CDR3 DNA sequence: TGTGCCAGCAGCGACAGGGAAAACAATCAGCCCCAGCATTTT. Using reference TRBV5-6 and TRBJ1-5 for the parts outside the CDR3, the full variable domain is DAGVTQSPTHLIKTRGQQVTLRCSPKSGHDTVSWYQQALGQGPQFIFQYYEEEERQRGNFPDRFSGHQFPNYSSELNVNALLLGDSALYLCASSDRENNQPQHFGDGTRLSIL.

This chain connects TRBV7-9 to TRBJ1-2, with 7 bases aligning to TRBD1. This CDR3 has 13 residues. V shed 2 bases, J shed 4 bases, and the junction held 1 base outside the gene matches. Germline assignment: CDR1 SEHNR and CDR2 FQNEAQ (reference sequence). CDR3 coding DNA: TGTGCCAGCAGCTTAAGGACAGGCTATGGCTACACCTTC. It is translated as CASSLRTGYGYTF.

Written as DNA, the CDR3 is TGTGCCACCGCCGAGATCTCAGATACGCAGTATTTT. It encodes CATAEISDTQYF. This sequence joins TRBV10-3 and TRBJ2-3; D is unresolved. The germline V and J ends were trimmed by 10 bases and 4 bases, with 12 bases remaining between them. The CDR3 runs to 12 residues. The germline V gene has CDR1 ENHRY and CDR2 SYGVKD.

The gene calls are TRBV2 and TRBJ2-7; a possible D gene is TRBD2 (6 bases). The length of the CDR3 is 16 residues. The germline V and J ends were trimmed by 1 base and 0 bases, with 13 bases remaining between them. CDR1 is SNHLY and CDR2 is FYNNEI in the germline V gene. This chain's CDR3 is CASSEVVIGSSYEQYF. The CDR3 bases are TGTGCCAGCAGTGAAGTTGTAATCGGGAGCTCCTACGAGCAGTACTTC.

The chain recombines TRBV10-3 with TRBJ2-1; D might be TRBD1 (5 bases). The V end lost 9 bases, the J end lost 7 bases, and 10 bases lay between the germline ends. Germline loops: CDR1 ENHRY, CDR2 SYGVKD. The CDR3 is made up of 11 amino acids. The CDR3 nucleotides read TGTGCCATGGGGCCCTCTAATGAGCAGTTCTTC. Its translation is CAMGPSNEQFF.

V usage is TRBV7-9 and J usage is TRBJ1-2, with 7 bases matching TRBD1. The CDR3 has 13 amino acids. CDR1 and CDR2 (germline): SEHNR, FQNEAQ (reference sequence). V dropped 2 bases and J dropped 5; count of bases not matched to a gene: 2. CDR3 protein: CASSLTGQYGYTF. Here the CDR3 DNA reads TGTGCCAGCAGCTTAACGGGACAGTATGGCTACACCTTC.

V and J are TRBV7-2 and TRBJ2-7; D possibly corresponds to TRBD1 (5 bases). The length of the CDR3 is 14 residues. The V gene's germline CDR1 is SGHTA and CDR2 FQGNSA. Trimming pared 1 base from V and 3 bases from J, leaving 10 bases between. The CDR3: CASSLGTRGYEQYF. The CDR3 region has the DNA TGTGCCAGCAGCTTAGGGACAAGAGGCTACGAGCAGTACTTC.

For the CDR3, the DNA is TGTGCCAGCGGGACACAGGGGGCAACTAATGAAAAACTGTTTTTT. It is translated as CASGTQGATNEKLFF. The V gene is TRBV6-5, the J gene TRBJ1-4, with 8 bases fitting TRBD1. J was trimmed by 0 bases and V by 8 bases; bases with no gene match: 5. The length of the CDR3 is 15 residues. Germline CDR1 reads MNHEY; CDR2 reads SVGAGI.